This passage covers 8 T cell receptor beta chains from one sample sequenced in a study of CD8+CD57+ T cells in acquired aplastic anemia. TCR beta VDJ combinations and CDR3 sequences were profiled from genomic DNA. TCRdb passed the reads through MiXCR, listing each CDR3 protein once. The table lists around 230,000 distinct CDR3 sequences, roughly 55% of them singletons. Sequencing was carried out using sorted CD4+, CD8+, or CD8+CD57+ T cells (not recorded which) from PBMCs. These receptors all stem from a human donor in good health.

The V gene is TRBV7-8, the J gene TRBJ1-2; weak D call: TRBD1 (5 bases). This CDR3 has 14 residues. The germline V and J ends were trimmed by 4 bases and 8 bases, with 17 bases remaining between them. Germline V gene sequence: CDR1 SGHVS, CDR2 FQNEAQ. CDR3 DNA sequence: TGTGCCAGCAGCTCCCTCGGGTTGGACAAAGGCTACACCTTC. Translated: CASSSLGLDKGYTF.

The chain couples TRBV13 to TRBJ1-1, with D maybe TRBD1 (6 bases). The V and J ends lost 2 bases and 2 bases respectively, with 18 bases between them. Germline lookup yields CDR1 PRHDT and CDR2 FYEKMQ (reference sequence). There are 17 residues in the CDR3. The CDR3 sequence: CASSLRQGSGANTEAFF. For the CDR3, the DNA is TGTGCCAGCAGCTTAAGGCAGGGGAGTGGGGCCAACACTGAAGCTTTCTTT.

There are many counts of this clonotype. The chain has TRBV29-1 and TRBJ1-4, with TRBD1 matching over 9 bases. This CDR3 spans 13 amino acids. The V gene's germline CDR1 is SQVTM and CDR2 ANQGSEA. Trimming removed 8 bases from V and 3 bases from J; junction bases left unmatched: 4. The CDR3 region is CSSRQGANEKLFF. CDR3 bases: TGCAGCTCAAGACAGGGGGCTAATGAAAAACTGTTTTTT.

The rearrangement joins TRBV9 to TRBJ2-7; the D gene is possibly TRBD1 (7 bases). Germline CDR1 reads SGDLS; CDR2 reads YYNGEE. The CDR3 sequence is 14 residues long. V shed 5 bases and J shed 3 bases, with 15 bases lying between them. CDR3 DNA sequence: TGTGCCAGCAGTTACGGAGGGGGCTACTACGAGCAGTACTTC. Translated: CASSYGGGYYEQYF.

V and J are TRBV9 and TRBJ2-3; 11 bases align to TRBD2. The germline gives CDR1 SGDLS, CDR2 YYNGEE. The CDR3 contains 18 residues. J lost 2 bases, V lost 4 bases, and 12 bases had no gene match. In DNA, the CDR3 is TGTGCCAGCAGCCGTAACTATCTAGCGGGAGGAAACACAGATACGCAGTATTTT. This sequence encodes CASSRNYLAGGNTDTQYF.

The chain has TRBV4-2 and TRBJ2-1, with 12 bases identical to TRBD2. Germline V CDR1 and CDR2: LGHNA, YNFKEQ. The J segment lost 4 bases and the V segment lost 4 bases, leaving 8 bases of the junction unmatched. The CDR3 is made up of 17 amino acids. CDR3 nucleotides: TGTGCCAGCAGCCGAGCGGGGCTAGCGGGAGGGTACAATGAGCAGTTCTTC. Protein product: CASSRAGLAGGYNEQFF.

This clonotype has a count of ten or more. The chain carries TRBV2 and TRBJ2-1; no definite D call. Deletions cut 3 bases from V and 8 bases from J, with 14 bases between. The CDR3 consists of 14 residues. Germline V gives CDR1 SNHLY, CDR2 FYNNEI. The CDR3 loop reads CASSEVLKVHEQFF. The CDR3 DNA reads TGTGCCAGCAGTGAGGTTCTAAAGGTCCATGAGCAGTTCTTC.

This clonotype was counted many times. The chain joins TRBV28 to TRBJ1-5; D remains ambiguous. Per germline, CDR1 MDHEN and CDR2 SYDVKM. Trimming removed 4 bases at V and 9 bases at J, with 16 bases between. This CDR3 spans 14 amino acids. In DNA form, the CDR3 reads TGTGCCAGCAGTTATGGCAGGACCTCATGGCCCCAGCATTTT. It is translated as CASSYGRTSWPQHF.